The 17 T cell receptor beta chains given below trace back to one sample, sequenced in a study of T cell repertoires in cytomegalovirus infection. Via MiXCR, TCRdb re-called the reads, giving one row per CDR3 protein. The sample contains 680,000 or so distinct CDR3 sequences, 35% to 45% of which appear only once. The sequenced material came from PBMCs. These receptors were collected from a human donor in good health (CMV status not recorded). Some clones in this sample may be carry-over from other donors' samples.

This clonotype was detected many times. V and J are TRBV7-6 and TRBJ2-2; D not resolved. Deletions cut 5 bases from V and 10 bases from J, with 11 bases between. Per germline, CDR1 SGHVS and CDR2 FNYEAQ. The length of the CDR3 is 12 residues. Here the CDR3 DNA reads TGTGCCAGCAGCCAAGTTGGGGTGGAGCTGTTTTTT. Protein product: CASSQVGVELFF. Full variable domain (rest looked up from reference TRBV7-6 and TRBJ2-2): GAGVSQSPRYKVTKRGQDVALRCDPISGHVSLYWYRQALGQGPEFLTYFNYEAQQDKSGLPNDRFSAERPEGSISTLTIQRTEQRDSAMYRCASSQVGVELFFGEGSRLTVL.

A note on this clonotype: A junction boundary mismatches the germline segment, possibly from a read error. The rearrangement links TRBV6-8 to TRBJ1-3, with TRBD1 as a possible D gene (6 bases). This CDR3 has 14 amino acids. Germline V gene sequence: CDR1 MNHGY, CDR2 SAAAGT. The CDR3, as DNA: TGTGCCAGCAGCACCGGGGGCTCTGGAAACACCAGATATTTT. It is translated as CASSTGGSGNTRYF.

This clonotype appeared many times. The V call is TRBV7-2, the J call TRBJ1-2; 10 bases align to TRBD1. Trimming at V came to 3 bases and at J to 7 bases, leaving 5 bases not matched to a gene. CDR1 is SGHTA, CDR2 FQGNSA, per germline. This CDR3 contains 14 residues. Written as DNA, the CDR3 is TGTGCCAGCAGCTTGGGACAGGGGTTGAGTGGCTACACCTTC. It is translated as CASSLGQGLSGYTF.

The chain uses TRBV7-9 and TRBJ1-1, with D possibly matching TRBD1 (6 bases). Germline V gene sequence: CDR1 SEHNR, CDR2 FQNEAQ (reference sequence). The V and J ends lost 5 bases and 7 bases respectively, with 20 bases between them. This CDR3 contains 15 residues. CDR3 loop: CASSVNTGKGGEAFF. The DNA of the CDR3 is TGTGCCAGCAGCGTAAACACAGGGAAAGGAGGTGAAGCTTTCTTT.

V gene TRBV19 combines with J gene TRBJ2-6; TRBD2 matches 7 bases. The CDR3 consists of 17 residues. CDR1 is LNHDA and CDR2 is SQIVND in the germline V gene (reference sequence). Trimming at V came to 3 bases and at J to 0 bases, leaving 5 bases not matched to a gene. The CDR3 loop is CASSMSRGSSGANVLTF. In nucleotides, the CDR3 is TGTGCCAGTAGTATGTCCCGCGGGAGCTCTGGGGCCAACGTCCTGACTTTC.

The V and J genes are TRBV4-2 and TRBJ2-6; D is uncertain. The CDR3 is 14 residues long. CDR1 is LGHNA and CDR2 is YNFKEQ in the germline V gene. Deletions cut 8 bases from V and 2 bases from J, with 10 bases between. CDR3 in DNA: TGTGCCAGCGCCCTAGGGACTGGGGCCAACGTCCTGACTTTC. Translated, it gives CASALGTGANVLTF.

This clonotype was detected a few times. The chain joins TRBV20-1 to TRBJ2-3; the D is unclear. Trimming stripped 3 bases from V and 2 bases from J, with 6 bases between. The germline gives CDR1 DFQATT, CDR2 SNEGSKA (reference sequence). This CDR3 spans 12 amino acids. CDR3 region: CSASGFTDTQYF. The CDR3 DNA sequence: TGCAGTGCTAGCGGCTTCACAGATACGCAGTATTTT.

Points on this clonotype: At one of its ends the junction is not consistent with the germline gene, which may arise from a read error. The chain has TRBV15 and TRBJ2-2, with 7 positions matching TRBD2. CDR1 is LNHNV, CDR2 YYDKDF, per germline (reference sequence). The CDR3 spans 15 residues. CDR3 coding DNA: TGTGCCACCCGCAGAGATCGCGGGAGCACCGGGGAGCTGTTTTTT. This translates into CATRRDRGSTGELFF.

This sequence joins TRBV24-1 and TRBJ2-2; 11 bases are a match to TRBD2. The CDR3 is 18 residues long. Germline CDR1 KGHDR, CDR2 SFDVKD. Trimming took 0 bases from V and 5 from J; bases not matched to a gene: 7. CDR3 sequence (DNA): TGTGCCACCAGTGATTTGCCTACTAGCGGGAGTTGGACCGGGGAGCTGTTTTTT. It is translated as CATSDLPTSGSWTGELFF.

This clonotype was detected only once. The chain carries TRBV20-1 and TRBJ1-1; D gene ambiguous. The germline V gene encodes CDR1 DFQATT and CDR2 SNEGSKA (reference sequence). The CDR3 spans 12 residues. V gave up 5 bases and J gave up 0 bases, with 7 bases separating them. The CDR3 nucleotides are TGCAGTGCTGCCCGTATGAACACTGAAGCTTTCTTT. Protein sequence: CSAARMNTEAFF.

The chain joins TRBV7-8 to TRBJ2-7; 9 bases align to TRBD2. J was trimmed by 1 base and V by 4 bases; bases with no gene match: 5. The CDR3 contains 15 residues. Germline V gives CDR1 SGHVS, CDR2 FQNEAQ. This CDR3 is CASSWSSGVSYEQYF. CDR3 DNA: TGTGCCAGCAGCTGGTCTAGCGGGGTATCCTACGAGCAGTACTTC. Filled out from reference TRBV7-8 and TRBJ2-7, the complete variable domain reads GAGVSQSPRYKVAKRGQDVALRCDPISGHVSLFWYQQALGQGPEFLTYFQNEAQLDKSGLPSDRFFAERPEGSVSTLKIQRTQQEDSAVYLCASSWSSGVSYEQYFGPGTRLTVT.

This chain links TRBV6-1 with TRBJ2-7; D possibly corresponds to TRBD2 (5 bases). This CDR3 contains 14 residues. The germline V gene encodes CDR1 MNHNS and CDR2 SASEGT. V was clipped by 6 bases and J by 5 bases, with 17 bases between them. Here the CDR3 reads CASREVLVAHEQYF. CDR3 in DNA: TGTGCCAGCAGGGAGGTATTAGTAGCCCACGAGCAGTACTTC.

The V call is TRBV19, the J call TRBJ2-1; possible D gene TRBD2, 7 bases. Trimming pared 7 bases from V and 8 bases from J, leaving 18 bases between. CDR3 length: 14 residues. Germline V gene sequence: CDR1 LNHDA, CDR2 SQIVND (reference sequence). The DNA for the CDR3 is TGTGCCAGTACCGTGGGGGGGCATGTGGATGAGCAGTTCTTC. Protein: CASTVGGHVDEQFF.

Many counts were recorded for this clonotype. V is TRBV7-6 and J is TRBJ2-7, with TRBD2 matching 8 bases. This CDR3 spans 16 amino acids. The trim removed 1 base at V and 2 bases at J, leaving 7 bases unmatched. The germline V gene has CDR1 SGHVS and CDR2 FNYEAQ. The CDR3 region is CASSLEVAGSTYEQYF. The CDR3 DNA follows: TGTGCCAGCAGCTTAGAAGTAGCGGGATCCACCTACGAGCAGTACTTC. The full variable domain, completed using reference TRBV7-6 and TRBJ2-7, is GAGVSQSPRYKVTKRGQDVALRCDPISGHVSLYWYRQALGQGPEFLTYFNYEAQQDKSGLPNDRFSAERPEGSISTLTIQRTEQRDSAMYRCASSLEVAGSTYEQYFGPGTRLTVT.

The J gene is TRBJ2-7, the V gene TRBV20-1, with D maybe TRBD2 (7 bases). CDR3 length equals 17 residues. Looked up from germline, CDR1 is DFQATT and CDR2 is SNEGSKA (reference sequence). Trimming left V 2 bases short and J 2 bases short, with 22 bases between. Written as DNA, the CDR3 is TGCAGTGCTAGACCCTCGTCGGGGGGCCCGAATACCTACGAGCAGTACTTC. It is translated as CSARPSSGGPNTYEQYF.

Remarks on this clonotype: Mismatch with germline at one junction end may stem from a read error. In DNA form, the CDR3 reads TGTGCATGGAAATCGGGGCTGAACAATGACGCTTTCTTT. Translated: CAWKSGLNNDAFF. The rearrangement uses TRBV30 and TRBJ1-1; tentatively, D is TRBD1 (5 bases). There are 13 residues in the CDR3. From germline, CDR1 is GTSNPN and CDR2 SVGIG (reference sequence).

The chain uses TRBV6-6 and TRBJ1-4, with unresolved D. The V end was cut by 5 bases, the J end by 7 bases, with 14 bases between. The CDR3 covers 14 residues. CDR1 and CDR2 (germline): MNHNY, SVGAGI (reference sequence). The CDR3, as DNA: TGTGCCAGCAGTCAAGGACGTGGGAGTGAAAAACTGTTTTTT. Its translation: CASSQGRGSEKLFF.